This TCR beta chain originates from a study of blood T cell repertoires in COVID-19. Study-level information: Among Cohort 3 donors, those recovered had two negative PCRs, clearance, or symptom resolution.

Clinical histories supplied by participants themselves formed the basis of cohort assignment. V dropped 0 bases and J dropped 7 bases, with 16 bases sitting between them. In germline, CDR1 is SGDLS, CDR2 YYNGEE. The CDR3 is 16 residues long. Authors' data handling: Estimated nucleated cell counts came from reference gene primer amplification. The protocol was immunoSEQ multiplex PCR, while the TCRdb copy is restricted to in-frame clones and leaves out a portion. That table supplies the V and J calls and clone size; D and trimming were determined from the DNA. Altogether approximately 360,000 clones are present, 70% to 90% being singletons, with the ten largest covering roughly 2%.

V and J are TRBV9 and TRBJ1-4, with a possible D match to TRBD1 (5 bases). The sample was PBMCs or T cells enriched from blood (not recorded which). This receptor was taken from a man between 40 and 49 years old in a cohort exposed to, infected with or recovered from COVID-19 (not recorded which). In DNA form, the CDR3 reads TGTGCCAGCAGCGTAGCTGGGGGGGTAACGAGTGAAAAACTGTTTTTT. Its translation is CASSVAGGVTSEKLFF. Drawing the rest from reference TRBV9 and TRBJ1-4, the complete variable domain is DSGVTQTPKHLITATGQRVTLRCSPRSGDLSVYWYQQSLDQGLQFLIQYYNGEERAKGNILERFSAQQFPDLHSELNLSSLELGDSALYFCASSVAGGVTSEKLFFGSGTQLSVL.